This entry lists 14 T cell receptor beta chains sequenced from one sample in a study of shared clonotypes between healthy human individuals. Libraries were prepared by immunoSEQ multiplex PCR; TCRdb keeps only in-frame clonotypes and omits some of them. The sample lists over a million clones, around 98% occurring once. The material sequenced was naive CD4+ T cells sorted from blood. Subset: CD45RA+ positively selected. The receptors here all came from a man aged 30-40 years in good health.

With respect to this clone: At one boundary the junction diverges from the germline segment, which might be a read error. The CDR3 is CASSLAGGESQYF. In nucleotides, the CDR3 is TGCGCCAGCAGCTTGGCGGGTGGAGAGAGCCAGTACTTC. This rearrangement joins TRBV5-1 to TRBJ2-5; D is unresolved. CDR1 and CDR2 from the germline V gene are SGHRS and YFSETQ. This CDR3 has 13 amino acids.

The chain joins TRBV6-1 to TRBJ2-5, with 7 bases lining up with TRBD2. Trimming at V came to 6 bases and at J to 2 bases, leaving 6 bases not matched to a gene. The CDR3 extends over 14 amino acids. CDR1 and CDR2 (germline): MNHNS, SASEGT. DNA for the CDR3: TGTGCCAGCAGGAGAGTACTAGCGCAAGAGACCCAGTACTTC. It translates to CASRRVLAQETQYF.

CDR3 nucleotide sequence: TGTGCCAGCAGTTTAACCGGCTGGCGGGAGACAAAAACAGATACGCAGTATTTT. This encodes CASSLTGWRETKTDTQYF. The chain combines TRBV27 with TRBJ2-3; TRBD2 matches 7 bases. The germline V gene has CDR1 MNHEY and CDR2 SMNVEV (reference sequence). The ends lost 2 bases at V and 3 bases at J; junction bases unmatched: 14. The CDR3 consists of 18 residues.

This chain links TRBV27 with TRBJ2-7, with 9 bases lining up with TRBD2. Losses at the gene ends were 9 bases for V and 12 bases for J; bases not matched to a gene: 6. The length of the CDR3 is 10 residues. The germline V gene has CDR1 MNHEY and CDR2 SMNVEV (reference sequence). CDR3 DNA sequence: TGTGCCAGAGTATCTAGCGGGGCGTACTTC. Amino acid sequence: CARVSSGAYF.

This chain connects TRBV7-2 to TRBJ2-7; TRBD2 aligns across 11 bases. The germline gives CDR1 SGHTA, CDR2 FQGNSA. The CDR3 has 17 amino acids. V shed 5 bases, J shed 0 bases, and the junction held 9 bases outside the gene matches. The CDR3 nucleotides are TGTGCCAGCAGCCGAAGTGGACTAGCGGGCCCCTCCTACGAGCAGTACTTC. The encoded protein is CASSRSGLAGPSYEQYF.

The rearrangement joins TRBV7-9 to TRBJ1-2, with TRBD1 as a possible D gene (6 bases). Germline V gene sequence: CDR1 SEHNR, CDR2 FQNEAQ (reference sequence). The CDR3 contains 16 residues. V lost 4 bases to trimming and J lost 5 bases, with 20 bases between them. This CDR3 reads CASSSWGAGEKYGYTF. The DNA of the CDR3 is TGTGCCAGCAGCTCTTGGGGGGCTGGGGAAAAATATGGCTACACCTTC.

V gene TRBV6-6 combines with J gene TRBJ1-5; no firm D call. V was cut by 7 bases and J by 3 bases, with 10 bases left in between. The CDR3 spans 13 residues. In germline, CDR1 is MNHNY, CDR2 SVGAGI (reference sequence). The CDR3 spells CASTKYNNQPQHF. The CDR3 nucleotides read TGTGCCAGCACCAAATATAACAATCAGCCCCAGCATTTT.

This chain connects TRBV10-3 to TRBJ1-5, with unresolved D. Per the germline V gene, CDR1 is ENHRY and CDR2 is SYGVKD. Trimming took 8 bases from V and 4 from J, leaving 15 bases between them. CDR3 length: 14 amino acids. The CDR3 nucleotides are TGTGCCATCGGAGGGCAGGCAGGAAATCAGCCCCAGCATTTT. Residues: CAIGGQAGNQPQHF.

V gene TRBV11-2 combines with J gene TRBJ2-7, with 7 bases fitting TRBD1. CDR1 is SGHAT, CDR2 FQNNGV, per germline. There are 14 residues in the CDR3. The V gene end was trimmed by 5 bases and the J gene end by 5 bases; junction bases not matched to a gene: 9. CDR3 in DNA: TGTGCCAGCAGCGCGAGGGACAGATCCCACGAGCAGTACTTC. This gives the protein CASSARDRSHEQYF. Full variable domain (outside the CDR3, taken from reference TRBV11-2 and TRBJ2-7): EAGVAQSPRYKIIEKRQSVAFWCNPISGHATLYWYQQILGQGPKLLIQFQNNGVVDDSQLPKDRFSAERLKGVDSTLKIQPAKLEDSAVYLCASSARDRSHEQYFGPGTRLTVT.

The chain couples TRBV27 to TRBJ2-5; 7 bases map to TRBD2. The germline CDR1 and CDR2 sequences are MNHEY and SMNVEV (reference sequence). Germline trimming cut 5 bases from V and 1 base from J; bases unmatched to any gene: 7. This CDR3 is built from 15 residues. CDR3 bases: TGTGCCAGCAGTCCGTTAGCGGGCTTCCAAGAGACCCAGTACTTC. The encoded protein is CASSPLAGFQETQYF.

The chain uses TRBV7-2 and TRBJ2-1; D gene uncertain. Germline assignment: CDR1 SGHTA and CDR2 FQGNSA. CDR3 length equals 13 residues. With 2 bases removed from V and 5 bases from J, the gap between germline ends came to 7 bases. DNA of the CDR3: TGTGCCAGCAGCTTAACTTTCGACAATGAGCAGTTCTTC. As protein: CASSLTFDNEQFF.

The chain uses TRBV19 and TRBJ2-7, with unresolved D. The CDR3 extends over 16 amino acids. V lost 5 bases to trimming and J lost 6 bases, with 23 bases between them. Germline V gene sequence: CDR1 LNHDA, CDR2 SQIVND (reference sequence). The CDR3 loop is CASSFLIGQRSTEQYF. CDR3 nucleotide sequence: TGTGCCAGTAGTTTCCTTATCGGGCAGCGCTCAACCGAGCAGTACTTC.

This chain joins TRBV18 and TRBJ1-5; tentatively, D is TRBD1 (5 bases). The V gene lost 0 bases and the J gene lost 1 base, with 13 bases spanning the gap. Germline assignment: CDR1 KGHSH and CDR2 LQKENI. The CDR3 has 17 residues. Written as DNA, the CDR3 is TGTGCCAGCTCACCACCGAACTGGCAGGGAAGCAATCAGCCCCAGCATTTT. Residues: CASSPPNWQGSNQPQHF. Based on the CDR3 plus reference TRBV18 and TRBJ1-5, the full variable domain is NAGVMQNPRHLVRRRGQEARLRCSPMKGHSHVYWYRQLPEEGLKFMVYLQKENIIDESGMPKERFSAEFPKEGPSILRIQQVVRGDSAAYFCASSPPNWQGSNQPQHFGDGTRLSIL.

V usage is TRBV30 and J usage is TRBJ2-1; the D is unclear. The CDR3 is 11 residues long. Trimming removed 1 base at V and 7 bases at J, with 5 bases between. Germline V lookup: CDR1 GTSNPN, CDR2 SVGIG (reference sequence). In DNA, the CDR3 is TGTGCCTGGAGTGCGAGTAATGAGCAGTTCTTC. Residues: CAWSASNEQFF.